The 9 T cell receptor beta chains given below trace back to one sample, sequenced in a study of beta chain features in type 1 diabetes. TCRB transcripts that were expressed got sequenced, as all of the isolated RNA had been reverse transcribed. Libraries were prepared by immunoSEQ multiplex PCR; TCRdb keeps only in-frame clonotypes and omits some of them. This repertoire shows roughly 250,000 clones, more than 65% found once; its top ten account for around 0.05%. What was sequenced was naive CD4+ T cells from blood. These receptors originate from a young man in good health.

The V gene is TRBV7-2, the J gene TRBJ2-7; D may correspond to TRBD1 or TRBD2 (6 bases each). This CDR3 spans 14 amino acids. The germline CDR1 and CDR2 sequences are SGHTA and FQGNSA. The germline V and J ends were trimmed by 5 bases and 3 bases, with 14 bases remaining between them. CDR3 coding DNA: TGTGCCAGCAGCCCCAGAGGGGGGTTCTACGAGCAGTACTTC. Residues: CASSPRGGFYEQYF.

The chain uses TRBV7-8 and TRBJ2-5; D is unclear. The CDR3 length is 11 residues. Germline V gene sequence: CDR1 SGHVS, CDR2 FQNEAQ. V dropped 2 bases and J dropped 5 bases, with 3 bases sitting between them. The CDR3 coding sequence is TGTGCCAGCAGCTTACAGGAGACCCAGTACTTC. Translation: CASSLQETQYF.

The chain is built from TRBV30 and TRBJ2-1; maybe TRBD1 (6 bases). Trimming took 8 bases from V and 0 from J, leaving 11 bases between them. The CDR3 runs 13 residues. The germline CDR1 and CDR2 sequences are GTSNPN and SVGIG (reference sequence). The CDR3 nucleotides read TGTGCCAGCCGGACAGACTCCTACAATGAGCAGTTCTTC. It yields the protein CASRTDSYNEQFF.

Only a few counts were recorded for this clone. This rearrangement joins TRBV7-9 to TRBJ2-5; unclear D gene. Per the germline V gene, CDR1 is SEHNR and CDR2 is FQNEAQ (reference sequence). Trimming pared 4 bases from V and 3 bases from J, leaving 12 bases between. This CDR3 is 14 amino acids long. The CDR3 DNA follows: TGTGCCAGCAGCTCCCTTAGGTGGGAAGAGACCCAGTACTTC. Its protein is CASSSLRWEETQYF.

The chain combines TRBV5-1 with TRBJ2-1; 7 bases line up with TRBD1. This CDR3 spans 14 amino acids. Germline assignment: CDR1 SGHRS and CDR2 YFSETQ. The ends lost 4 bases at V and 5 bases at J; junction bases unmatched: 6. CDR3 in amino acids: CASSVGTAHNEQFF. The DNA of the CDR3 is TGCGCCAGCAGCGTGGGGACAGCACACAATGAGCAGTTCTTC.

The genes are TRBV6-5 and TRBJ2-3, with D unresolved. V lost 2 bases, J lost 8 bases, and 5 bases lay in between. Germline loops: CDR1 MNHEY, CDR2 SVGAGI. The CDR3 length is 11 residues. CDR3: CASSYRATQYF. The CDR3 DNA reads TGTGCCAGCAGTTACAGGGCTACGCAGTATTTT.

This clone was observed a single time. The chain combines TRBV6-5 with TRBJ1-1, with 7 bases matching TRBD1. CDR3 length: 14 residues. Germline-derived CDR1 and CDR2 are MNHEY and SVGAGI. V was clipped by 7 bases and J by 6 bases; unmatched bases: 11. CDR3 amino acids: CASTWTGLEAEAFF. CDR3 DNA: TGTGCCAGCACCTGGACAGGTTTAGAGGCTGAAGCTTTCTTT.

V gene TRBV30 combines with J gene TRBJ2-3, with D perhaps matching TRBD2 (5 bases). Deletions cut 3 bases from V and 6 bases from J, with 19 bases between. This CDR3 is built from 15 residues. Germline V gene lookup returns CDR1 GTSNPN and CDR2 SVGIG (reference sequence). Here the CDR3 reads CAWSLEAYSTDTQYF. DNA of the CDR3: TGTGCCTGGAGCCTGGAGGCCTATTCAACTGATACGCAGTATTTT.

A remark on this clone: This specimen includes other DNA sequences encoding the same CDR3. The CDR3 nucleotides are TGTGCCTGGAGTAATACCGGGGAGCTGTTTTTT. Its translation is CAWSNTGELFF. The chain joins TRBV30 to TRBJ2-2; D unresolved. Trimming took 2 bases from V and 5 from J, leaving 3 bases between them. The CDR3 covers 11 residues. The V gene's germline CDR1 is GTSNPN and CDR2 SVGIG (reference sequence).